Listed below are T cell receptor beta chains from one sample, sequenced in a study of blood T cells in healthy people across ages. TCRdb used MiXCR to reprocess the 5' RACE reads, holding one entry per CDR3 protein. Among roughly 800,000 distinct CDR3 sequences listed, 55% to 70% were seen once. Sequenced: blood. The receptor source for this set is a man aged 30 to 39 in good health. CDR3s include the opening cysteine and the closing phenylalanine or tryptophan. D genes are given only for firm matches. The size field is filled for only some rows; it gives once, few, many or a size class.

>TRBJ2-3|few|TRBV4-1|NA|13
TGCGCCAGCAGCCATCTCAGGTCAGATACGCAGTATTTT
CASSHLRSDTQYF
>TRBJ1-1|NA|TRBV7-2|TRBD1|12
TGTGCCAGCAGCTTGACAGGGAATGAAGCTTTCTTT
CASSLTGNEAFF
>TRBJ2-7|NA|TRBV20-1|NA|16
TGCAGTGCTAGAGTAGGAATGCGGGTGGTTTCTTACGAGCAGTACTTC
CSARVGMRVVSYEQYF
>TRBJ2-3|many|TRBV30|TRBD1|13
TGTGCCTGGAAGGGACAGATCACAGATACGCAGTATTTT
CAWKGQITDTQYF
>TRBJ2-1|NA|TRBV2|NA|14
TGTGCCAGCAGTGGAACAGAGACCTACAATGAGCAGTTCTTC
CASSGTETYNEQFF
>TRBJ1-5|NA|TRBV6-2/TRBV6-3|NA|14
TGTGCCAGCAACGGCAATTCACGTAATCAGCCCCAGCATTTT
CASNGNSRNQPQHF
>TRBJ2-6|few|TRBV29-1|NA|16
TGCAGCGCCTCCTCCCCGGGGGCTGCTGGGGCCAACGTCCTGACTTTC
CSASSPGAAGANVLTF
>TRBJ2-1|few|TRBV29-1|TRBD2|13
TGCAGCGTTGTACGCGGGGGGGGTAATGAGCAGTTCTTC
CSVVRGGGNEQFF
>TRBJ2-3|NA|TRBV7-2|TRBD1|16
TGTGCCAGCAGCTTAGGGGGGACAGGGGTAGCAGATACGCAGTATTTT
CASSLGGTGVADTQYF
>TRBJ2-7|few|TRBV20-1|NA|14
TGCAGTGCTCTCAACACCGGGACTCTCTACGAGCAGTACTTC
CSALNTGTLYEQYF
>TRBJ2-7|NA|TRBV12-3/TRBV12-4|TRBD2|15
TGTGCCAGCAGCCTGGGACTAGTTGAAACCTACGAGCAGTACTTC
CASSLGLVETYEQYF
>TRBJ2-2|few|TRBV7-2|NA|11
TGTGCCAGCATCTGGTCCGGGGAGCTGTTTTTT
CASIWSGELFF
>TRBJ2-1|NA|TRBV5-1|TRBD2|17
TGCGCCAGCGGGGGCGGACTAGCGGGAGTCGTTGGTGATGAGCAGTTCTTC
CASGGGLAGVVGDEQFF
>TRBJ2-1|NA|TRBV6-2/TRBV6-3|TRBD2|14
TGTGCCAGCGGCCCAAGCGGGGGGACCAATCAGCAGTTCTTC
CASGPSGGTNQQFF
>TRBJ2-1|few|TRBV5-1|NA|14
TGCGCCAGCAGCTCAGAAGTTAGGGGCAATGAGCAGTTCTTC
CASSSEVRGNEQFF
>TRBJ2-5|NA|TRBV20-1|TRBD2|15
TGCAGTGCTAGAGACGGCAAGACTAGCAGGGAGACCCAGTACTTC
CSARDGKTSRETQYF
>TRBJ2-7|NA|TRBV20-1|TRBD2|15
TGCAGTGCCGTAAGAAATAGCGGGAGAGGCAACGAGCAGTACTTC
CSAVRNSGRGNEQYF
>TRBJ2-1|NA|TRBV7-9|NA|17
TGTGCCAGCACCACCGGATGGATAAGCGGTCCTCAGGATCAGCAGTTCTTC
CASTTGWISGPQDQQFF
>TRBJ2-3|NA|TRBV6-5|NA|13
TGTGCCAGCAGTGATTCGCCCGCAGATACGCAGTATTTT
CASSDSPADTQYF
>TRBJ2-7|NA|TRBV15|NA|17
TGTGCCACCAGCGCAGACTACAGGACCGACTCCCACTACGAGCAGTACTTC
CATSADYRTDSHYEQYF
>TRBJ1-6|once|TRBV4-1|TRBD1|18
TGCGCCAGCAGCCTTCAGGTGCAGGGGGCTGTACCGAATTCACCCCTCCACTTT
CASSLQVQGAVPNSPLHF
>TRBJ2-7|NA|TRBV9|NA|15
TGTGCCAGCAGCGTAACGACTGGTACACCCTACGAGCAGTACTTC
CASSVTTGTPYEQYF
>TRBJ2-1|few|TRBV10-1|TRBD2|16
TGCGCCAGCAGTGAGTTGACGCGGGGGGGCCGCAATGAGCAGTTCTTC
CASSELTRGGRNEQFF
>TRBJ1-5|few|TRBV4-2|NA|17
TGTGCCAGCAGCCAAGATTGGAGCGCCAGACCAAATCAGCCCCAGCATTTT
CASSQDWSARPNQPQHF
>TRBJ1-5|few|TRBV28|NA|12
TGTGCCAGCACATCTAGCAATCAGCCCCAGCATTTT
CASTSSNQPQHF
>TRBJ1-2|once|TRBV9|NA|15
TGTGCCAGCAGCGATGTTCCGAGTACTATCTATGGCTACACCTTC
CASSDVPSTIYGYTF
>TRBJ2-3|NA|TRBV6-1|NA|14
TGTGCCAGCAGTGAATCCTTTAGCACAGATACGCAGTATTTT
CASSESFSTDTQYF
>TRBJ2-5|NA|TRBV5-1|TRBD2|15
TGCGCCAGCAGCTTCTCTGAGCGGGGGGAAGAGACCCAGTACTTC
CASSFSERGEETQYF
>TRBJ2-7|few|TRBV6-5|NA|13
TGTGCCAGCAGTTCGCCCCAGGGGAACGAGCAGTACTTC
CASSSPQGNEQYF
>TRBJ2-1|once|TRBV6-1|NA|12
TGTGCCAGCAGTGTACCGTACAATGAGCAGTTCTTC
CASSVPYNEQFF
>TRBJ2-7|NA|TRBV7-6|TRBD1|15
TGTGCCAGCAGTCTCGGGACAGGGGTTACCTACGAGCAGTACTTC
CASSLGTGVTYEQYF
>TRBJ1-5|NA|TRBV7-6|NA|15
TGTGCCAGCAGCTTAGGTACATATAGCAATCAGCCCCAGCATTTT
CASSLGTYSNQPQHF
>TRBJ1-4|NA|TRBV12-3/TRBV12-4|TRBD1|14
TGTGCCAGCAGTCCGGGACAGGCGGCTGAAAAACTGTTTTTT
CASSPGQAAEKLFF
>TRBJ2-5|NA|TRBV7-8|NA|11
TGTGCCAGCAGCAACCCCGAGACCCAGTACTTC
CASSNPETQYF
>TRBJ2-7|NA|TRBV18|TRBD1|14
TGTGCCAGCTCGCAGACCGGGACAGACTACGAGCAGTACTTC
CASSQTGTDYEQYF
>TRBJ2-7|NA|TRBV20-1|NA|13
TGCAGTGCTACATCGGACGCGGAGAACGAGCAGTACTTC
CSATSDAENEQYF
>TRBJ2-3|few|TRBV12-3/TRBV12-4|TRBD2|15
TGTGCCAGCAGTTCACTAGCGGCTATCACAGATACGCAGTATTTT
CASSSLAAITDTQYF
>TRBJ2-5|NA|TRBV7-6|NA|14
TGTGCCAGCAGCCCAACTGAGAGCAGGGAGACCCAGTACTTC
CASSPTESRETQYF
>TRBJ2-4|NA|TRBV7-9|NA|14
TGTGCCAGCAGCCCCCCCCAGACTCCGAGCATTCAGTACTTC
CASSPPQTPSIQYF
>TRBJ2-5|NA|TRBV11-1|TRBD2|15
TGTGCCAGCATCACCTCAGCGGGGCCCCAAGAGACCCAGTACTTC
CASITSAGPQETQYF
>TRBJ2-1|few|TRBV28|NA|14
TGTGCCAGCAGCTACCTGCCGGGCGGGAATGAGCAGTTCTTC
CASSYLPGGNEQFF
>TRBJ2-3|NA|TRBV28|NA|16
TGTGCCAGCATTCCTGGACAGACCACTAGCACAGATACGCAGTATTTT
CASIPGQTTSTDTQYF
>TRBJ2-7|NA|TRBV20-1|NA|13
TGCAGTGCTAGACCGGGACACACCTACGAGCAGTACTTC
CSARPGHTYEQYF
>TRBJ2-7|NA|TRBV6-1|NA|13
TGTGCCAGCAGTGCCGGGATTCTTAACGAGCAGTACTTC
CASSAGILNEQYF
>TRBJ1-1|NA|TRBV20-1|NA|13
TGCAGTGCTAGTCAGGGTCTAGGCACTGAAGCTTTCTTT
CSASQGLGTEAFF
>TRBJ2-2|NA|TRBV5-1|NA|16
TGCGCCAGCAGCTCCGACGGCAGCCCGAACACCGGGGAGCTGTTTTTT
CASSSDGSPNTGELFF
>TRBJ1-5|few|TRBV25-1|NA|15
TGTGCCAGCAGTGGGAAGGAGTATAGCAATCAGCCCCAGCATTTT
CASSGKEYSNQPQHF
>TRBJ2-1|NA|TRBV20-1|NA|15
TGCAGTGCTAGAGGACGGGCCCCTGAGTGGAATGAGCAGTTCTTC
CSARGRAPEWNEQFF
>TRBJ2-5|NA|TRBV11-1|TRBD1|15
TGTGCCAGCGGCAAAGGGACAGGGGTTGGGGAGACCCAGTACTTC
CASGKGTGVGETQYF
>TRBJ2-3|NA|TRBV29-1|TRBD2|15
TGCAGCGTTGGGTTAGCGGGGGGGGCCACAGATACGCAGTATTTT
CSVGLAGGATDTQYF
>TRBJ2-1|NA|TRBV27|NA|12
TGTGCCAGTCTAGCGCCTTACAATGAGCAGTTCTTC
CASLAPYNEQFF
>TRBJ1-2|NA|TRBV14|NA|13
TGTGCCAGCAGCCAAGACCCCCCTGGCGGCTACACCTTC
CASSQDPPGGYTF
>TRBJ2-2|NA|TRBV7-8|NA|14
TGTGCCAGCAGCTTAGCTCGGAACACCGGGGAGCTGTTTTTT
CASSLARNTGELFF
>TRBJ2-1|few|TRBV20-1|NA|10
TGCAGTGCAAATTACAATGAGCAGTTCTTC
CSANYNEQFF
>TRBJ2-5|NA|TRBV3-1|TRBD1|15
TGTGTCAGCAGCTCAACAGGGGGCCTCCAGCAGACCCAGTACTTC
CVSSSTGGLQQTQYF
>TRBJ1-6|NA|TRBV27|NA|13
TGTGCCACCTCCCCCCAGGGCAATTCACCCCTCCACTTT
CATSPQGNSPLHF
>TRBJ2-7|NA|TRBV6-6|NA|15
TGTGCAAGCAGTTACCTGGGGGCTGGGTCCTACGAGCAGTACTTC
CASSYLGAGSYEQYF
>TRBJ2-3|NA|TRBV7-2|NA|14
TGTGCCAGCAGCATCAACAGGGTTGAAGATACGCAGTATTTT
CASSINRVEDTQYF
>TRBJ2-5|NA|TRBV4-2|TRBD1|23
TGTGCCAGCAGCCAAGGCCTAGCTTTATCCCCTTCTCGGCAGGGGGCGTTCCAAGAGACCCAGTACTTC
CASSQGLALSPSRQGAFQETQYF
>TRBJ1-2|NA|TRBV5-1|TRBD1|17
TGCGCCAGCAGCTTGGAGGGGGCGCCGGGGGCTAACTATGGCTACACCTTC
CASSLEGAPGANYGYTF